This is a list of T cell receptor beta chains from one sample in a study of CD8+ T cells in alopecia areata. Assay: immunoSEQ multiplex PCR; the TCRdb copy retains only in-frame clones and omits some. This sample yields 90,000 to 130,000 clones, of which roughly 55% are seen a single time; 10% to 15% belongs to the top ten. This specimen consisted of CD8+ T cells sorted from blood, obtained at week 24, from a patient treated with tofacitinib. These receptors all stem from a human donor with alopecia areata. Both conserved end residues are part of each CDR3. Fields, in order: V gene, CDR3 protein.

TRBV13 CASSSSGTTYEQYF
TRBV7-2 CASSRTSGGATDTQYF
TRBV25-1 CASSTVPYEQYF
TRBV5-6 CASSSTGKEFF
TRBV27 CASSTGDTYEQYF
TRBV13 CASGGTDTQYF
TRBV2 CASSDGQYNEQFF
TRBV7-9 CASSFPTQRAGANVLTF
TRBV7-2 CASSLFSGTTYEQYF
TRBV27 CASSLSPGSSYEQYF
TRBV30 CAWTVGLGYEQYF
TRBV9 CASSPRSWGRGNTIYF
TRBV2 CASSVLVKEETQYF
TRBV19 CASSMGQRNEQFF
TRBV7-4 CASSLAEAGGASRNGYTF
TRBV6-5 CASSYRRDRDYEQYF
TRBV6-6 CASSSGGGSNEQFF
TRBV2 CASSEGQGNTEAFF
TRBV5-4 CASSRDFEETQYF
TRBV6-6 CASSGTVNTEAFF
TRBV5-1 CASFPDRGSVHEQYF
TRBV29-1 CSVEDSGEAFF
TRBV6-1 CASITRGGDEQYF
TRBV4-2 CAGSQDGDSSYEQYF
TRBV6-5 CASSAVGANTGELFF
TRBV4-1 CASSPLTGGSYGYTF
TRBV6-1 CASSDGGSYEQYF
TRBV7-9 CASREGSGGNQPQHF
TRBV30 CALDRGERNYGYTF
TRBV5-6 CASSSRGTDTQYF
TRBV13 CASSSEASWDEQFF
TRBV2 CASTLTSSAYEQYF
TRBV15 CATSRGTGYGYTF
TRBV11-2 CASSGGGAYGEQFF
TRBV7-8 CASSFSRESNQPQHF
TRBV9 CASSVGPTYEQYF
TRBV27 CASSLLGQNTEAFF
TRBV18 CASSPRENSNQPQHF
TRBV5-1 CASSLGLVEETQYF
TRBV4-1 CASSQDILAGANVLTF
TRBV7-6 CASSRGANNEQFF
TRBV10-1 CASSTGLAPGELFF
TRBV2 CASSEVMGQGSAYGYTF
TRBV30 CAWSWGGMVAEAFF
TRBV7-9 CASSFGNQETQYF
TRBV6-5 CASRPEGSGYTF
TRBV11-2 CASSFGREDFF
TRBV5-1 CASSLSGQGEQYF
TRBV2 CASSGSGGLNEQFF
TRBV7-9 CASSLPRTSVPTDTQYF
TRBV19 CASSIEVFGNQPQHF
TRBV29-1 CSVMGLAASTDTQYF